This T cell receptor beta chain was observed in a study of blood T cell repertoires in COVID-19. Study context: Samples representing acute and convalescent COVID-19 were sourced from the United States, Italy and Spain.

Seattle enrolled patients during active infection and tracked them longitudinally. This CDR3 contains 15 residues. V was trimmed by 2 bases and J by 1 base, leaving 12 bases between them. Germline V CDR1 and CDR2: SGHDT, YYEEEE. How the authors handled the data: Amplification with reference gene primers provided the estimates of nucleated cell counts. Method: immunoSEQ multiplex PCR; TCRdb's copy keeps in-frame clones and lacks some. That table furnishes V, J and clone size, whereas the DNA furnished D and trimming. The data hold a few hundred thousand clones, with around 83% observed a single time. The chain is built from TRBV5-6 and TRBJ1-1; a possible D gene is TRBD1 (5 bases). Sequencing used peripheral blood. The sequence came from a woman in her 70s with COVID-19, enrolled during active disease. CDR3 nucleotides: TGTGCCAGCAGCTTTTTCGACAGAACGAACACTGAAGCTTTCTTT. Protein: CASSFFDRTNTEAFF.